A single sample gave rise to the 32 T cell receptor beta chains below, sequenced in a study of blood T cell repertoires in COVID-19. Data came from immunoSEQ multiplex PCR; TCRdb stores just in-frame clones and leaves some out. In the table there are approximately 87,000 clones, about 89% of which are singletons. Sequencing used peripheral blood. All receptors come from a man between 65 and 85 years old with active or convalescent COVID-19.

The V gene is TRBV5-1, the J gene TRBJ1-1; D is ambiguous. Looked up from germline, CDR1 is SGHRS and CDR2 is YFSETQ. The CDR3 spans 13 residues. Trimming cost V 0 bases and J 10 bases, with 13 bases left between them. CDR3 coding DNA: TGCGCCAGCAGCTTGGCCGGTATGAGTTTAGCTTTCTTT. Protein product: CASSLAGMSLAFF.

The chain links TRBV19 to TRBJ1-3; tentative D call: TRBD1 (6 bases). Germline CDR1 reads LNHDA; CDR2 reads SQIVND (reference sequence). This CDR3 has 16 residues. V was shortened by 3 bases and J by 1 base, with 13 bases between the two germline ends. The CDR3 sequence: CASSIPGEFSGNTIYF. CDR3 nucleotides: TGTGCCAGTAGTATTCCAGGGGAGTTTTCTGGAAACACCATATATTTT.

This clone was counted a single time. The genes are TRBV19 and TRBJ2-6; TRBD1 matches 9 bases. The CDR3 runs 16 residues. J lost 0 bases, V lost 6 bases, and 3 bases had no gene match. The germline gives CDR1 LNHDA, CDR2 SQIVND (reference sequence). CDR3 protein: CASRDRGVSGANVLTF. CDR3 sequence (DNA): TGTGCCAGTAGGGACAGGGGTGTCTCTGGGGCCAACGTCCTGACTTTC. The entire variable domain, with the rest obtained from reference TRBV19 and TRBJ2-6, is as follows: DGGITQSPKYLFRKEGQNVTLSCEQNLNHDAMYWYRQDPGQGLRLIYYSQIVNDFQKGDIAEGYSVSREKKESFPLTVTSAQKNPTAFYLCASRDRGVSGANVLTFGAGSRLTVL.

This rearrangement joins TRBV20-1 to TRBJ1-2, with D possibly TRBD1 on 5 matching bases. Germline V gene lookup returns CDR1 DFQATT and CDR2 SNEGSKA (reference sequence). V was clipped by 3 bases and J by 8 bases, with 13 bases between them. The CDR3 runs to 12 residues. The CDR3 reads CSASSRVEGYTF. As DNA, the CDR3 is TGCAGTGCTAGTAGCAGGGTGGAAGGCTACACCTTC.

This chain joins TRBV4-1 and TRBJ1-1, with D maybe TRBD1 (6 bases). CDR3 length: 15 amino acids. Germline V gene data show CDR1 as MGHRA and CDR2 as YSYEKL. V was clipped by 0 bases and J by 4 bases, with 12 bases between them. The CDR3 spells CASSQESGVGTEAFF. CDR3 in DNA: TGCGCCAGCAGCCAAGAGTCAGGGGTTGGCACTGAAGCTTTCTTT.

The genes are TRBV9 and TRBJ2-3; the match to TRBD2 covers 7 bases. Germline-derived CDR1 and CDR2 are SGDLS and YYNGEE. V was clipped by 0 bases and J by 4 bases; unmatched bases: 8. This CDR3 has 16 residues. CDR3 coding DNA: TGTGCCAGCAGCGTAGGGGTGACTAGCAGGCCAGATACGCAGTATTTT. Amino acids: CASSVGVTSRPDTQYF. The full variable domain, rest sourced from reference TRBV9 and TRBJ2-3, is DSGVTQTPKHLITATGQRVTLRCSPRSGDLSVYWYQQSLDQGLQFLIQYYNGEERAKGNILERFSAQQFPDLHSELNLSSLELGDSALYFCASSVGVTSRPDTQYFGPGTRLTVL.

The chain has TRBV7-9 and TRBJ2-2; tentative D call: TRBD1 (5 bases). Germline V gene sequence: CDR1 SEHNR, CDR2 FQNEAQ (reference sequence). V was trimmed by 2 bases and J by 6 bases, leaving 7 bases between them. This CDR3 comprises 13 residues. The CDR3 DNA follows: TGTGCCAGCAGCTTATCAGGGCCCGGGGAGCTGTTTTTT. It codes for CASSLSGPGELFF.

This clone appeared a single time. The V and J genes are TRBV29-1 and TRBJ1-1; D gene unclear. CDR1 and CDR2 from the germline V gene are SQVTM and ANQGSEA. Trimming removed 6 bases from V and 7 bases from J, with 12 bases in between. The CDR3 sequence is 11 residues long. The CDR3 nucleotides are TGCAGCGTGGCCCGGGAGCTTGAAGCTTTCTTT. Its protein is CSVARELEAFF.

This clone has a handful of counts. J is TRBJ1-6 and V is TRBV11-1, with TRBD1 matching 9 bases. CDR1 and CDR2 (germline): SGHAT, FQDESV (reference sequence). The CDR3 runs to 15 residues. Trimming removed 5 bases from V and 7 bases from J; junction bases left unmatched: 6. CDR3 sequence (DNA): TGTGCCAGCAGCCCTGAGACAGGGGGGAATTCACCCCTCCACTTT. Translated, it gives CASSPETGGNSPLHF.

V usage is TRBV9 and J usage is TRBJ1-4; D may be TRBD1 (5 bases). CDR1 is SGDLS and CDR2 is YYNGEE in the germline V gene. V lost 0 bases and J lost 4, with 7 bases in between. The CDR3 is 14 amino acids. The CDR3 region has the DNA TGTGCCAGCAGCGTAGGCAGGGATAATGAAAAACTGTTTTTT. Protein sequence: CASSVGRDNEKLFF.

The V and J genes are TRBV30 and TRBJ2-2; D gene uncertain. The CDR3 covers 11 residues. CDR1 GTSNPN and CDR2 SVGIG come from the germline V gene (reference sequence). Trimming took off 4 bases at V and 5 bases at J, with 5 bases between the two ends. CDR3 loop: CAWTTTGELFF. In DNA form, the CDR3 reads TGTGCCTGGACTACGACCGGGGAGCTGTTTTTT.

V usage is TRBV7-2 and J usage is TRBJ2-7, with TRBD2 matching over 14 bases. The CDR3 length is 14 residues. Trimming at V came to 3 bases and at J to 7 bases, leaving 2 bases not matched to a gene. CDR1 SGHTA and CDR2 FQGNSA come from the germline V gene. Here the CDR3 reads CASSFGLAGGEQYF. CDR3 nucleotide sequence: TGTGCCAGCAGCTTCGGACTAGCGGGAGGTGAGCAGTACTTC.

The rearrangement links TRBV7-2 to TRBJ1-2; 7 bases are a match to TRBD1. In germline, CDR1 is SGHTA, CDR2 FQGNSA. This CDR3 is 14 amino acids long. V dropped 4 bases and J dropped 8; count of bases not matched to a gene: 10. The CDR3 is CASSSGQKEGGYTF. CDR3 sequence (DNA): TGTGCCAGCAGCTCGGGACAGAAAGAGGGCGGCTACACCTTC.

The chain recombines TRBV6-4 with TRBJ2-6, with TRBD1 matching over 9 bases. The CDR3 length is 16 residues. V gave up 3 bases and J gave up 4 bases; unmatched junction bases: 4. From germline, CDR1 is MRHNA and CDR2 SNTAGT. The chain's CDR3 is CASSEQGATGANVLTF. The CDR3 nucleotides are TGTGCCAGCAGTGAACAGGGGGCGACAGGGGCCAACGTCCTGACTTTC.

This clone was recorded a few times. The chain uses TRBV18 and TRBJ1-1; D is undetermined. The CDR3 is 14 amino acids. The germline V gene encodes CDR1 KGHSH and CDR2 LQKENI. V lost 6 bases to trimming and J lost 1 base, with 12 bases between them. The CDR3 DNA reads TGTGCCAGCTCTCCGGAACAGCAGAACACTGAAGCTTTCTTT. Translation gives CASSPEQQNTEAFF.

V usage is TRBV6-1 and J usage is TRBJ2-1; TRBD2 is a possible D gene (5 bases). This CDR3 is 15 amino acids long. Germline V gene data show CDR1 as MNHNS and CDR2 as SASEGT. Trimming removed 4 bases at V and 0 bases at J, with 10 bases between. The CDR3 sequence: CASSVAPSSYNEQFF. The CDR3 coding sequence is TGTGCCAGCAGTGTAGCGCCTAGCTCCTACAATGAGCAGTTCTTC.

This clone has just one count. This chain connects TRBV7-3 to TRBJ2-3; the match to TRBD2 covers 8 bases. V was clipped by 2 bases and J by 4 bases; unmatched bases: 2. This CDR3 is 14 amino acids long. Germline loops: CDR1 SGHTA, CDR2 FQGTGA. As DNA, the CDR3 is TGTGCCAGCAGCTTAGCGGGAGGTGCAGATACGCAGTATTTT. Residues: CASSLAGGADTQYF. The complete variable domain, with remaining parts taken from reference TRBV7-3 and TRBJ2-3, reads GAGVSQTPSNKVTEKGKYVELRCDPISGHTALYWYRQSLGQGPEFLIYFQGTGAADDSGLPNDRFFAVRPEGSVSTLKIQRTERGDSAVYLCASSLAGGADTQYFGPGTRLTVL.

This rearrangement joins TRBV15 to TRBJ2-3, with D uncertain. This CDR3 has 15 amino acids. Germline loops: CDR1 LNHNV, CDR2 YYDKDF (reference sequence). V was shortened by 0 bases and J by 4 bases, with 11 bases between the two germline ends. CDR3 nucleotides: TGTGCCACCAGCAGAGATAGATCCTTTGCAGATACGCAGTATTTT. This encodes CATSRDRSFADTQYF.

The chain carries TRBV2 and TRBJ1-2, with D unclear. This CDR3 has 11 amino acids. The germline V gene encodes CDR1 SNHLY and CDR2 FYNNEI. Trimming removed 4 bases at V and 9 bases at J, with 9 bases between. CDR3 bases: TGTGCCAGCAGTGTTGCGGGGAGCTACACCTTC. Encoded protein: CASSVAGSYTF.

The chain links TRBV30 to TRBJ1-5; D gene unclear. Germline V gives CDR1 GTSNPN, CDR2 SVGIG (reference sequence). This CDR3 is 15 amino acids long. V was cut by 0 bases and J by 7 bases, with 16 bases left in between. For the CDR3, the DNA is TGTGCCTGGAGTGTAGGACCCCTGCGGGGACAGCCCCAGCATTTT. Translating it yields CAWSVGPLRGQPQHF. Full variable domain (rest looked up from reference TRBV30 and TRBJ1-5): SQTIHQWPATLVQPVGSPLSLECTVEGTSNPNLYWYRQAAGRGLQLLFYSVGIGQISSEVPQNLSASRPQDRQFILSSKKLLLSDSGFYLCAWSVGPLRGQPQHFGDGTRLSIL.

The chain couples TRBV7-6 to TRBJ1-4; D is possibly TRBD1 (6 bases). The germline V gene has CDR1 SGHVS and CDR2 FNYEAQ. This CDR3 region has 16 residues. Trimming removed 5 bases at V and 2 bases at J, with 15 bases between. The CDR3 bases are TGTGCCAGCAGCCGTTGGGGGCAAACGACTAATGAAAAACTGTTTTTT. Encoded protein: CASSRWGQTTNEKLFF.

The V and J genes are TRBV27 and TRBJ2-1, with 13 positions matching TRBD2. The CDR3 is 19 amino acids. CDR1 is MNHEY, CDR2 SMNVEV, per germline (reference sequence). Trimming took 5 bases from V and 10 from J; bases not matched to a gene: 20. CDR3 sequence reads: CASSPPLTGTSGTSGEQFF. The CDR3 DNA reads TGTGCCAGCAGTCCCCCCTTGACCGGGACTAGCGGGACCTCCGGGGAGCAGTTCTTC.

The V call is TRBV19, the J call TRBJ1-5; perhaps TRBD1 as D (5 bases). Germline V gene sequence: CDR1 LNHDA, CDR2 SQIVND (reference sequence). This CDR3 is 15 amino acids long. The germline V and J ends were trimmed by 6 bases and 5 bases, with 17 bases remaining between them. The CDR3 loop is CASRKVAGSDQPQHF. CDR3 sequence (DNA): TGTGCCAGTAGAAAGGTTGCAGGGTCGGATCAGCCCCAGCATTTT.

The chain combines TRBV19 with TRBJ1-2, with unresolved D. The CDR3 extends over 14 amino acids. Between the trimmed V and J ends, which lost 8 bases and 2 bases, there was a span of 15 bases. Germline V gene sequence: CDR1 LNHDA, CDR2 SQIVND (reference sequence). The CDR3 DNA reads TGTGCCAGTTCTCGTGGAGCGATAAACTATGGCTACACCTTC. Encoded protein: CASSRGAINYGYTF. The entire variable domain, with the rest obtained from reference TRBV19 and TRBJ1-2, is as follows: DGGITQSPKYLFRKEGQNVTLSCEQNLNHDAMYWYRQDPGQGLRLIYYSQIVNDFQKGDIAEGYSVSREKKESFPLTVTSAQKNPTAFYLCASSRGAINYGYTFGSGTRLTVV.

This clone appeared a single time. The chain joins TRBV18 to TRBJ2-5; TRBD2 matches 10 bases. The germline V gene encodes CDR1 KGHSH and CDR2 LQKENI. CDR3 length equals 17 residues. V shed 3 bases, J shed 1 base, and the junction held 8 bases outside the gene matches. CDR3 bases: TGTGCCAGCTCACCCCCTAGCGGGAGAGCCAGCCAAGAGACCCAGTACTTC. Translation: CASSPPSGRASQETQYF.

This chain links TRBV6-5 with TRBJ1-2, with a tentative D call TRBD1 (6 bases). V lost 5 bases and J lost 5, with 12 bases in between. Germline V lookup: CDR1 MNHEY, CDR2 SVGAGI. The CDR3 covers 13 residues. DNA for the CDR3: TGTGCCAGCAGTACCTCAGGGGAATATGGCTACACCTTC. Its protein is CASSTSGEYGYTF.

The chain is built from TRBV7-2 and TRBJ2-5, with D possibly matching TRBD2 (6 bases). This CDR3 has 14 amino acids. Trimming left V 4 bases short and J 2 bases short, with 11 bases between. CDR1 SGHTA and CDR2 FQGNSA come from the germline V gene. The CDR3 reads CASSYLAVQETQYF. The CDR3 region has the DNA TGTGCCAGCAGCTACTTAGCGGTACAAGAGACCCAGTACTTC.

This chain joins TRBV27 and TRBJ2-7; a possible D gene is TRBD2 (5 bases). Trimming shortened V by 2 bases and J by 0 bases, and 20 bases separated the two germline ends. The CDR3 totals 18 residues. The germline V gene encodes CDR1 MNHEY and CDR2 SMNVEV (reference sequence). This CDR3 is CASSLRLPSGDSSYEQYF. In DNA, the CDR3 is TGTGCCAGCAGTTTACGACTCCCCTCCGGGGATTCCTCCTACGAGCAGTACTTC.

The count of this clone is one. This rearrangement joins TRBV28 to TRBJ1-2; the D gene is possibly TRBD1 (6 bases). Germline loops: CDR1 MDHEN, CDR2 SYDVKM. The V end was cut by 10 bases, the J end by 4 bases, with 19 bases between. The CDR3 is 14 amino acids. Here the CDR3 reads CATTPGGLLYGYTF. The CDR3 DNA sequence: TGTGCCACCACCCCTGGGGGCCTCCTCTATGGCTACACCTTC.

V gene TRBV3-1 (or the pseudogene TRBV3-2) combines with J gene TRBJ1-1, with D maybe TRBD1 (5 bases). This CDR3 spans 15 amino acids. The germline V gene has CDR1 LGHDT and CDR2 YNNKEL (reference sequence). The germline V and J ends were trimmed by 1 base and 3 bases, with 12 bases remaining between them. The CDR3 nucleotides are TGTGCCAGCAGCCAAGCGGGGACGGGGGACACTGAAGCTTTCTTT. Translating gives CASSQAGTGDTEAFF.

This clone was seen only once. The chain joins TRBV30 to TRBJ1-6; 8 bases fit TRBD1. CDR3 size: 14 residues. The V and J ends lost 5 bases and 10 bases, in that order; junction bases with no gene match: 10. Germline CDR1 GTSNPN, CDR2 SVGIG (reference sequence). CDR3 loop: CAWGYLRGRSPLHF. Here the CDR3 DNA reads TGTGCCTGGGGCTACCTCAGGGGGCGCTCACCCCTCCACTTT.

The rearrangement uses TRBV19 and TRBJ1-6, with TRBD1 identical over 9 bases. The CDR3 has 14 amino acids. CDR1 is LNHDA and CDR2 is SQIVND in the germline V gene (reference sequence). The trim removed 4 bases at V and 8 bases at J, leaving 3 bases unmatched. The CDR3 DNA reads as TGTGCCAGTAGTAGGACAGGGGAGGATTCACCCCTCCACTTT. It encodes CASSRTGEDSPLHF.